This T cell receptor beta chain was identified during a study of blood T cell repertoires in COVID-19 (dated by TCRdb to the early 2020s). For the study in its entirety: Samples from collaborators originated in the United States, Italy and Spain and spanned both the acute and convalescent phases of COVID-19. The prospective study material was composed of cDNA or gDNA derived from T cells, B-cell-depleted T cells, or PBMCs. The dataset comprised deeply sampled blood TCRbeta repertoires from subjects exposed to, actively infected with, or recovered from COVID-19. The repertoires were made available in a free public database intended to serve as a resource for research on the immune response to SARS-CoV-2. Samples came from the ongoing ImmuneRACE study (first 160 participants) plus 1,254 subjects from 6 global collaborators. Sample metadata almost always included a de-identified subject ID, COVID-19 status, age in years and sex. Where available, HLA class I and class II types were taken from metadata supplied by the sample provider and were not determined by assay-based typing. General findings and caveats noted by the study authors: The quantity of clinical and demographic metadata differed by source and by participant and was supplied without curation.

CDR1 and CDR2 (KGHDR, SFDVKD) derive from the germline V gene. Trimming costs V 7 bases and J 0 bases, and their ends lie 15 bases apart. From its cysteine to its phenylalanine, the CDR3 spans 16 amino acids. The CDR3 DNA has 48 bases and is translated from base 1. TCRbeta CDR3 regions were amplified from genomic DNA by means of the immunoSEQ Assay, a bias-controlled multiplex PCR. Per the original workflow: The number of nucleated cells in each sample was estimated by amplification of reference gene primers within the assay. Sequence reads were collapsed and filtered to measure the absolute abundance of every unique TCRbeta CDR3 rearrangement. For each sample, productive Simpson clonality was calculated as the square root of Simpson's diversity index across productive rearrangements. TCRdb took this table from immuneACCESS and kept in-frame rearrangements with V and J called. Such tables lack part of the clones; where checked against another copy, unresolved V genes explain under half of the gap, and the rest is unexplained. The V and J calls and the clone size are those of that table, but D and trimming were determined from the DNA. This sample comprises around 150,000 clones, roughly 85% of them detected only once. Together, the top ten hold roughly 3% of the sample.

Whole blood was collected in K2EDTA tubes by collaborating institutions according to the institutions' own protocols. For TCRbeta analysis, collaborators shipped samples in one of three forms: frozen whole blood, isolated PBMCs, or DNA extracted from either of those sample types. About this clone: The antigen it binds to is not known. No much larger clonotype is one base removed from it; base qualities were not supplied.

The receptor was isolated from a human donor with acute or convalescent COVID-19. The donor label of this sample is uncertain. The sample taken for sequencing was peripheral blood. The chain links TRBV24-1 with TRBJ1-5; TRBD1 might be the D gene, on 6 matching bases. At the DNA level, the sequence is TGTGCCACCAGCATGGTGGGGGCTTGTAGCAATCAGCCCCAGCATTTT. Its translation is CATSMVGACSNQPQHF.